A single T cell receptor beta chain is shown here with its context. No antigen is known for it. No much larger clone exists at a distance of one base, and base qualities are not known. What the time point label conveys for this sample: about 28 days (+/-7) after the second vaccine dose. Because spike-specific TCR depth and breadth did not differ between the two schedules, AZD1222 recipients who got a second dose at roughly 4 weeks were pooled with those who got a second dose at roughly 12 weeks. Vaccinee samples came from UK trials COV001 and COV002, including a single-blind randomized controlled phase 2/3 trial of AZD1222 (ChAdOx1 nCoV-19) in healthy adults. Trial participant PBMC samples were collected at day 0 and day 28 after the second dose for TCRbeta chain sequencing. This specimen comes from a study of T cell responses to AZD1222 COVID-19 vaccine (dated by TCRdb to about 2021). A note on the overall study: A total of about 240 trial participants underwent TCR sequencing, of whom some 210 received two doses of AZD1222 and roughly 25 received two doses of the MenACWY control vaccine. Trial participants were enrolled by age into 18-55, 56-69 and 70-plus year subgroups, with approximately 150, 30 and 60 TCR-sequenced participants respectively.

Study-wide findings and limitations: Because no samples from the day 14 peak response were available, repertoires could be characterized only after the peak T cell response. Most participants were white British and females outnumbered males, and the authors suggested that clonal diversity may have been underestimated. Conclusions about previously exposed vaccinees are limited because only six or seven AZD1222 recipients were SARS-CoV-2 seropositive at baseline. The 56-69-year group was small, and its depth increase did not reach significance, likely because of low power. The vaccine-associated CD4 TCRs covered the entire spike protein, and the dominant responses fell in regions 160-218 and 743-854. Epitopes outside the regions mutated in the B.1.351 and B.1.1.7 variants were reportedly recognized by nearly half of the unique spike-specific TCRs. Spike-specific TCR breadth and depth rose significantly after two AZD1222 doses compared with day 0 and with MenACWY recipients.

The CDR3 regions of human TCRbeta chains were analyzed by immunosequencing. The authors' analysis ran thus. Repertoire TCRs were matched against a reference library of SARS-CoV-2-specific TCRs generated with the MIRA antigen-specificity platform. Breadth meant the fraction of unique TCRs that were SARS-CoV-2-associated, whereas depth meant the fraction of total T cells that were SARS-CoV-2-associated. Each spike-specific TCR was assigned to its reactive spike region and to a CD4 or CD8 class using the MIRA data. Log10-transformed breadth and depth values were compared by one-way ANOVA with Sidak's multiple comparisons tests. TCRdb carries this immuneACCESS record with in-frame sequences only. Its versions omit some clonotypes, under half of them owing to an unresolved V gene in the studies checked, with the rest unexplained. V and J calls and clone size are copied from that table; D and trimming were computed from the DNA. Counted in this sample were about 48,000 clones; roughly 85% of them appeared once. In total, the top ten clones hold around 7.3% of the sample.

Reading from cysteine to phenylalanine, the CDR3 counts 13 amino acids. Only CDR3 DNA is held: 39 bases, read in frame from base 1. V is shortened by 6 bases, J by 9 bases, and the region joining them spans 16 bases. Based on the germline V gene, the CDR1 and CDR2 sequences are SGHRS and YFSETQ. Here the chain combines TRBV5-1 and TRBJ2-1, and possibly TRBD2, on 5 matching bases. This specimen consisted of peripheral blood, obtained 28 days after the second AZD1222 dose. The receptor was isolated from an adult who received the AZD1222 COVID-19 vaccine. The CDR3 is CASKMTDGSEQFF. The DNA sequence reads TGCGCCAGCAAAATGACGGATGGGAGTGAGCAGTTCTTC.